A few counts support the clone carrying this TCR beta chain. What it binds is unknown. This CDR3 has 13 amino acids. Trimming left V 5 bases short and J 8 bases short, with 15 bases between. This entry comes from a study of T-cell memory formation after mild COVID-19. Findings and limits, study-wide: Memory cells collected pre-infection included some clones that later responded, suggesting cross-reactive memory joined. Clones shrinking between day 15 and 85 showed a balanced CD4/CD8 split, and those that grew later tilted toward CD4+. Day 37-peaking second-wave clones had unconfirmed SARS-CoV-2 specificity.

TCRdb analysed the 5' RACE reads with MiXCR anew, one entry per CDR3 protein. The table shows about 400,000 distinct CDR3 sequences, with 20% to 30% occurring only once. The V and J genes are TRBV12-3 or TRBV12-4 and TRBJ1-2; no firm D call. This clonotype originated in an adult woman who had mild COVID-19 (a few samples of this study predate the infection). Cell type and time point are not known. The sample comprised PBMCs or a T cell subset sorted from them (not recorded which). The CDR3 bases are TGTGCCAGCAGTCCCCACGGGGTTGGGGGCTACACCTTC. Protein sequence: CASSPHGVGGYTF.